This TCR beta chain was sequenced in a study of shared clonotypes between healthy human individuals. Looking at the study overall: CD8 memory received one plate per donor, CD8 naive two, CD4 memory three and CD4 naive three. Notes on the study in general: Estimated richness was generally greater in naive than memory subsets.

Some clones are missing from TCRdb's copy, which holds only in-frame ones; the method was immunoSEQ multiplex PCR. This sample has some 2.4 million clones, with roughly 93% found just once. Points on this clone: Its antigen is currently unknown.

The V and J ends lost 3 bases and 7 bases respectively, with 11 bases between them. CDR3 length equals 13 residues. The V gene's germline CDR1 is MNHEY and CDR2 SMNVEV (reference sequence). The sequence was collected from a man younger than 35 in good health. Some clones in this sample may be carry-over from other donors' samples. The source material was naive CD4+ T cells from PBMCs. Subset here: CD45RA+ positively selected. The V call is TRBV27, the J call TRBJ2-3; no firm D call. The CDR3 DNA follows: TGTGCCAGCAGTTTGACGTCGGTGAATACGCAGTATTTT. Translated: CASSLTSVNTQYF.